The 12 T cell receptor beta chains presented below share a single source sample, sequenced in a study of blood T cell repertoires in COVID-19. Using immunoSEQ multiplex PCR, the repertoire was profiled, and TCRdb retains in-frame clones only, with some absent. The sample holds approximately 80,000 clones, 70% to 75% seen once. The sample comprised peripheral blood. These TCRs come from a man aged 50 to 59 with active or convalescent COVID-19.

J is TRBJ1-1 and V is TRBV5-1; 8 bases are shared with TRBD1. The CDR3 consists of 15 residues. Germline V gene lookup returns CDR1 SGHRS and CDR2 YFSETQ. V lost 0 bases, J lost 0 bases, and 1 base stayed unmatched. The CDR3 DNA reads as TGCGCCAGCAGCTTGGGGGACAGGTTGAACACTGAAGCTTTCTTT. It is translated as CASSLGDRLNTEAFF.

This clone was observed once. The V and J genes are TRBV6-6 and TRBJ1-1; D unclear. V gave up 9 bases and J gave up 5 bases, with 16 bases separating them. This CDR3 comprises 13 residues. Germline CDR1 MNHNY, CDR2 SVGAGI (reference sequence). CDR3 protein: CASSVTGRTEAFF. The DNA for the CDR3 is TGTGCCAGTAGCGTTACGGGCCGAACTGAAGCTTTCTTT.

V and J are TRBV12-3 or TRBV12-4 and TRBJ2-7; D is possibly TRBD1 (5 bases). The germline V and J ends were trimmed by 5 bases and 5 bases, with 13 bases remaining between them. The CDR3 spans 13 residues. CDR3 in DNA: TGTGCCAGCAGTGCGTTCCAGGGTGACGAGCAGTACTTC. Translating it yields CASSAFQGDEQYF.

The rearrangement links TRBV2 to TRBJ1-1, with unresolved D. The CDR3 has 13 residues. CDR1 and CDR2 (germline): SNHLY, FYNNEI. With 7 bases removed from V and 0 bases from J, the gap between germline ends came to 9 bases. The CDR3 DNA is TGTGCCAGCAAGCCGGAGATGAACACTGAAGCTTTCTTT. Its protein is CASKPEMNTEAFF. Complete variable domain (other parts from reference TRBV2 and TRBJ1-1): EPEVTQTPSHQVTQMGQEVILRCVPISNHLYFYWYRQILGQKVEFLVSFYNNEISEKSEIFDDQFSVERPDGSNFTLKIRSTKLEDSAMYFCASKPEMNTEAFFGQGTRLTVV.

The chain recombines TRBV6-2 or TRBV6-3 with TRBJ2-7; 8 nucleotides agree with TRBD1. This CDR3 region has 15 residues. Germline V CDR1 and CDR2: MNHEY, SVGEGT. J was trimmed by 0 bases and V by 5 bases; bases with no gene match: 6. The DNA of the CDR3 is TGTGCCAGCAGTGGACAGGGAGCCGGCTCCTACGAGCAGTACTTC. The encoded protein is CASSGQGAGSYEQYF.

The chain recombines TRBV18 with TRBJ2-7, with 7 bases aligning to TRBD2. Germline V gene lookup returns CDR1 KGHSH and CDR2 LQKENI. The CDR3 runs 15 residues. After removal of 0 bases from V and 3 bases from J, the junction contained 5 bases not matched to a gene. Here the CDR3 DNA reads TGTGCCAGCTCACCACCGGGGGGGGAGGTCTACGAGCAGTACTTC. Translating gives CASSPPGGEVYEQYF.

The chain carries TRBV18 and TRBJ1-5, with D maybe TRBD1 (6 bases). V lost 6 bases and J 2 bases, leaving 11 bases between the germline ends. The length of the CDR3 is 14 residues. Germline loops: CDR1 KGHSH, CDR2 LQKENI. The CDR3 nucleotides are TGTGCCAGCTCCCCGAACAGGGGCAATCAGCCCCAGCATTTT. It translates to CASSPNRGNQPQHF.

The rearrangement uses TRBV10-3 and TRBJ1-3; D remains unclear. V lost 10 bases, J lost 0 bases, and 16 bases lay in between. CDR1 and CDR2 from the germline V gene are ENHRY and SYGVKD. This CDR3 has 15 residues. The CDR3 spells CATARGPSSGNTIYF. Written as DNA, the CDR3 is TGTGCCACCGCCCGAGGTCCATCCTCTGGAAACACCATATATTTT.

The chain couples TRBV18 to TRBJ1-4; D might be TRBD1 (5 bases). Germline assignment: CDR1 KGHSH and CDR2 LQKENI. This CDR3 is 14 amino acids long. V lost 6 bases and J 6 bases, leaving 14 bases between the germline ends. The CDR3 is CASSGGGADEKLFF. In DNA form, the CDR3 reads TGTGCCAGCTCCGGAGGCGGGGCTGATGAAAAACTGTTTTTT. Filled out from reference TRBV18 and TRBJ1-4, the complete variable domain reads NAGVMQNPRHLVRRRGQEARLRCSPMKGHSHVYWYRQLPEEGLKFMVYLQKENIIDESGMPKERFSAEFPKEGPSILRIQQVVRGDSAAYFCASSGGGADEKLFFGSGTQLSVL.

The V and J genes are TRBV29-1 and TRBJ2-5, with 9 bases fitting TRBD1. The CDR3 has 14 amino acids. The junction had 7 bases not matched to a gene; V was cut back by 3 bases and J by 5 bases. Germline V gene lookup returns CDR1 SQVTM and CDR2 ANQGSEA. In DNA form, the CDR3 reads TGCAGCGTTGAGGGGACAGGGCTGAGGGAGACCCAGTACTTC. The encoded protein is CSVEGTGLRETQYF.

The rearrangement links TRBV6-5 to TRBJ2-3; D may be TRBD2 (5 bases). The CDR3 has 15 amino acids. V dropped 8 bases and J dropped 2 bases, with 17 bases sitting between them. The germline V gene has CDR1 MNHEY and CDR2 SVGAGI. The CDR3 reads CASLTASRPTDTQYF. The DNA of the CDR3 is TGTGCCAGCCTAACGGCTAGCCGACCCACAGATACGCAGTATTTT.

This clone was counted at least ten times. V gene TRBV27 combines with J gene TRBJ1-1, with 8 bases fitting TRBD1. The CDR3 contains 15 residues. J was trimmed by 5 bases and V by 6 bases; bases with no gene match: 11. CDR1 MNHEY and CDR2 SMNVEV come from the germline V gene (reference sequence). Here the CDR3 reads CASRRTGLYPTEAFF. The DNA for the CDR3 is TGTGCCAGCAGGAGGACAGGGCTTTATCCTACTGAAGCTTTCTTT.